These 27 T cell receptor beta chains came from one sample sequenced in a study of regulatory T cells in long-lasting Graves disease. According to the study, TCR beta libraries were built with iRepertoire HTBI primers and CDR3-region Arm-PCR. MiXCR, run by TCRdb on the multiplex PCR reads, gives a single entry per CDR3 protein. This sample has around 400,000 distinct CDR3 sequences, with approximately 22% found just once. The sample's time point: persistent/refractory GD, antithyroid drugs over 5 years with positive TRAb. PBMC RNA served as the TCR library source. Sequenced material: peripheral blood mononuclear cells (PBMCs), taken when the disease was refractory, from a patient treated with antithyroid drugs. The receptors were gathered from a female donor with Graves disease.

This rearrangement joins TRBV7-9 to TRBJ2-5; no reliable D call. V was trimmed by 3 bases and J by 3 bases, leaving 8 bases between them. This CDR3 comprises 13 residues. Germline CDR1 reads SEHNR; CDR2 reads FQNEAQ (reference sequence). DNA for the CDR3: TGTGCCAGCAGCTTCACCCTAGAAGAGACCCAGTACTTC. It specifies CASSFTLEETQYF.

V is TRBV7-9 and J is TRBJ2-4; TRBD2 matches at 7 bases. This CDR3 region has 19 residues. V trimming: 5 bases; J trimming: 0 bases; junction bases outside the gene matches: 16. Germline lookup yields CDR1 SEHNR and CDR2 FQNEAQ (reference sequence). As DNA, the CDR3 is TGTGCCAGCAGCGCCCTGGGCCCTAGCGGCAGTCTAGCCAAAAACATTCAGTACTTC. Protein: CASSALGPSGSLAKNIQYF.

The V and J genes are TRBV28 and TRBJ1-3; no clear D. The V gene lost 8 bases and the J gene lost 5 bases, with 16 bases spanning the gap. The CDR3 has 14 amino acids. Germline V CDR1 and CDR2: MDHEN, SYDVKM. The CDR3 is CASRIGRMRNTIYF. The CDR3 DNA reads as TGTGCCAGCCGAATAGGCAGGATGAGAAACACCATATATTTT.

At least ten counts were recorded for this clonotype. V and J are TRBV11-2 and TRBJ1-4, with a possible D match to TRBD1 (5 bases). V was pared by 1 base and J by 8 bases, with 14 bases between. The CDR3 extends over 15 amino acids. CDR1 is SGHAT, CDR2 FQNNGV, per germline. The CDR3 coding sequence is TGTGCCAGCAGCTTAGTGGGCGGCAGGGACGAAAAACTGTTTTTT. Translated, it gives CASSLVGGRDEKLFF.

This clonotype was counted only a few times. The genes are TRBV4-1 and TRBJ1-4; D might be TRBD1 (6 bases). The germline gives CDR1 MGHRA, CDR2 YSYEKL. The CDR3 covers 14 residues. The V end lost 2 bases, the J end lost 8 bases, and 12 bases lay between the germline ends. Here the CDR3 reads CASSQPTGYEKLFF. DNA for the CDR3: TGCGCCAGCAGCCAACCCACAGGGTACGAAAAACTGTTTTTT.

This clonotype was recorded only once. CDR3 amino acids: CASSYSPGGANGETQYF. As DNA, the CDR3 is TGTGCCAGCAGTTACTCGCCCGGAGGCGCGAATGGAGAGACCCAGTACTTC. The rearrangement joins TRBV6-2 or TRBV6-3 to TRBJ2-5; TRBD2 is a possible D gene (5 bases). Germline V gene sequence: CDR1 MNHEY, CDR2 SVGEGT. Trimming removed 0 bases from V and 4 bases from J, with 18 bases in between. The CDR3 runs to 17 residues.

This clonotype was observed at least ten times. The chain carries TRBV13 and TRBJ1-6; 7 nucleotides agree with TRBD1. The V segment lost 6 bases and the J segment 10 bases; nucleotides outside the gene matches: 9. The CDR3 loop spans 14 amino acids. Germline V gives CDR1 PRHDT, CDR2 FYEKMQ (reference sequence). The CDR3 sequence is CASRSQEGGSPLHF. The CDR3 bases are TGTGCCAGCAGGTCTCAGGAAGGGGGCTCACCCCTCCACTTT.

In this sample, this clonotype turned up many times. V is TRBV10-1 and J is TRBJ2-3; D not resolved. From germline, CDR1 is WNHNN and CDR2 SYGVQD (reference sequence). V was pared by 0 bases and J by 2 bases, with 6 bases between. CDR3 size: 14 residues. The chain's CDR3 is CASSESPDTDTQYF. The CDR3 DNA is TGCGCCAGCAGTGAGTCGCCAGACACAGATACGCAGTATTTT.

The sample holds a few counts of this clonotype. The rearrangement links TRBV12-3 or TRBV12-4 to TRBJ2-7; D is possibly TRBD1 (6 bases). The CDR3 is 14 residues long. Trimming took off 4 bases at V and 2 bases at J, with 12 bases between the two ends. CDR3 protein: CASSYYRDTYEQYF. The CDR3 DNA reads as TGTGCCAGCAGTTACTACAGGGATACCTACGAGCAGTACTTC.

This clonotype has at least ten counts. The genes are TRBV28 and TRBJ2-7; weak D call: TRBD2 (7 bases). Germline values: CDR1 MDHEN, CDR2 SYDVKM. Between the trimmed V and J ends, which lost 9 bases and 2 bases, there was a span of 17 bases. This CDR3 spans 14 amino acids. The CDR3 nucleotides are TGTGCCAGTCAGATAGGGGGGGGGCCCTACGAGCAGTACTTC. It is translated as CASQIGGGPYEQYF. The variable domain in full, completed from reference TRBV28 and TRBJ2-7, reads DVKVTQSSRYLVKRTGEKVFLECVQDMDHENMFWYRQDPGLGLRLIYFSYDVKMKEKGDIPEGYSVSREKKERFSLILESASTNQTSMYLCASQIGGGPYEQYFGPGTRLTVT.

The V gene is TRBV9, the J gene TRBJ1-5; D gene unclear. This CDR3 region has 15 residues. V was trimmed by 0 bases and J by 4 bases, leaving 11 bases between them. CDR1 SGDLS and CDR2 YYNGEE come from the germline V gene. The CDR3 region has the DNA TGTGCCAGCAGCGTAGACGGAGAAACTAATCAGCCCCAGCATTTT. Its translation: CASSVDGETNQPQHF.

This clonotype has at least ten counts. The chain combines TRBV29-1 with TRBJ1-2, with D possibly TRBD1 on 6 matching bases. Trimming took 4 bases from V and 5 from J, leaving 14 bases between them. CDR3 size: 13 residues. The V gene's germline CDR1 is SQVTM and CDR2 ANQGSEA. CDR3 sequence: CSVGAGAGYGYTF. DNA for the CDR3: TGCAGCGTTGGGGCGGGGGCAGGGTATGGCTACACCTTC.

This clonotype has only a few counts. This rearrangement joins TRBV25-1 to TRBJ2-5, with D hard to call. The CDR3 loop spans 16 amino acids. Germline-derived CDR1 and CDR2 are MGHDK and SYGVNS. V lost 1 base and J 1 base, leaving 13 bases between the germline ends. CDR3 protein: CASSEWQKNSQETQYF. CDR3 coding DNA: TGTGCCAGCAGTGAATGGCAGAAAAATTCCCAAGAGACCCAGTACTTC.

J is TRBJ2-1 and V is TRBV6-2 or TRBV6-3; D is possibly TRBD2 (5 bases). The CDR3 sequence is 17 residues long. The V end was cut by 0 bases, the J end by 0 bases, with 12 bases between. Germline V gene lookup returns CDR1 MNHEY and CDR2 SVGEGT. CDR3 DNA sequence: TGTGCCAGCAGTTACTCCCAGCGGTCTAGCTCCTACAATGAGCAGTTCTTC. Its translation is CASSYSQRSSSYNEQFF.

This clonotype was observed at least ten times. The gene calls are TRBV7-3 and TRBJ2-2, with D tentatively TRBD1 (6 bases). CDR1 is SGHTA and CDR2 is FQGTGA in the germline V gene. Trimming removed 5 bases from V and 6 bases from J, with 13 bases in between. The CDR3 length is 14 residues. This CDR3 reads CASSPSGGAGELFF. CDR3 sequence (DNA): TGTGCCAGCAGCCCAAGTGGGGGCGCCGGGGAGCTGTTTTTT.

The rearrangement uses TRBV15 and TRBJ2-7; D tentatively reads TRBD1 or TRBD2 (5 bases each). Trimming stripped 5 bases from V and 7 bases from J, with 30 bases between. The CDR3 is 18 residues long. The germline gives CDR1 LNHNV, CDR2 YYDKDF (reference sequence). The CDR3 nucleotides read TGTGCCACCAGCCGGGCCGCGGTAATGAGGGGCTCGATGGGGGAGCAGTACTTC. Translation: CATSRAAVMRGSMGEQYF.

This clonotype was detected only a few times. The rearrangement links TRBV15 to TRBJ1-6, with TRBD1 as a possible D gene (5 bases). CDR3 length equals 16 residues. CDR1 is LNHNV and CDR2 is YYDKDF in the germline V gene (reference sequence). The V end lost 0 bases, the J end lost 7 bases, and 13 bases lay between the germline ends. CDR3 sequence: CATSRDPGGVNSPLHF. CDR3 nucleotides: TGTGCCACCAGCAGAGATCCTGGGGGGGTCAATTCACCCCTCCACTTT.

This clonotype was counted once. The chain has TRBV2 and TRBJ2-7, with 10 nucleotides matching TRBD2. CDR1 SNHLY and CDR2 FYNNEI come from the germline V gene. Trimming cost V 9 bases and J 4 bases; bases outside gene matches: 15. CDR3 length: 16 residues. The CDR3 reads CASSHTLAGAGYEQYF. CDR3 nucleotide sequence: TGTGCCAGTAGCCACACCCTAGCGGGAGCCGGGTACGAGCAGTACTTC.

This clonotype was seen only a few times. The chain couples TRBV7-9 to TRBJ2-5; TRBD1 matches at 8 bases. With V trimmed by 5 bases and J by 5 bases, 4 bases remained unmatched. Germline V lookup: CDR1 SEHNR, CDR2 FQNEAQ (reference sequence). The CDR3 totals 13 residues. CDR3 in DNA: TGTGCCAGCAGCCACAGGGGGTATGAGACCCAGTACTTC. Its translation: CASSHRGYETQYF.

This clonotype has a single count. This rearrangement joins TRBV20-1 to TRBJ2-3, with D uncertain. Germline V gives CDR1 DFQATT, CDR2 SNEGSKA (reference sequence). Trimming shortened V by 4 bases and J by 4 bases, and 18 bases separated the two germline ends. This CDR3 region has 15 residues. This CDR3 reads CSAMDREGIPDTQYF. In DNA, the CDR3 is TGCAGTGCTATGGATAGGGAAGGGATCCCAGATACGCAGTATTTT.

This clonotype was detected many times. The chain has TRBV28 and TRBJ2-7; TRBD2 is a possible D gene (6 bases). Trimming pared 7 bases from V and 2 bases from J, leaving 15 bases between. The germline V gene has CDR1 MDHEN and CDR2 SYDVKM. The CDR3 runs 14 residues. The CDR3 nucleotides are TGTGCCAGCACCATCGCTAGCGTCCCCTACGAGCAGTACTTC. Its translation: CASTIASVPYEQYF.

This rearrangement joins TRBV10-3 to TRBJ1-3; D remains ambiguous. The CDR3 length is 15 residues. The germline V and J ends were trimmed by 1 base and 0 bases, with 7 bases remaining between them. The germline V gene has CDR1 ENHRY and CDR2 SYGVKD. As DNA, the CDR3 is TGTGCCATCAGTGAGTTCGGGGACTCTGGAAACACCATATATTTT. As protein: CAISEFGDSGNTIYF.

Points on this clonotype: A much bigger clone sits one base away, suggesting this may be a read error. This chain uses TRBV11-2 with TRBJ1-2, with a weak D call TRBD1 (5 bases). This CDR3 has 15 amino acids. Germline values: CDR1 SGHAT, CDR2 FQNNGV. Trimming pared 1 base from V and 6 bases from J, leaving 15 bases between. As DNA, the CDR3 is TGTGCCAGCAGCTTAGCCGGGACGGCAGTCAATGGCTACACCTTC. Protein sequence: CASSLAGTAVNGYTF.

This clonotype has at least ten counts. The DNA of the CDR3 is TGTGCCAGCAGCCAAGTTGCAGGGTTTGTCGGGGAGCTGTTTTTT. Its protein is CASSQVAGFVGELFF. The chain joins TRBV3-1 to TRBJ2-2; a possible D gene is TRBD1 (5 bases). V lost 1 base, J lost 7 bases, and 13 bases lay in between. Germline V gene sequence: CDR1 LGHDT, CDR2 YNNKEL (reference sequence). CDR3 length equals 15 residues.

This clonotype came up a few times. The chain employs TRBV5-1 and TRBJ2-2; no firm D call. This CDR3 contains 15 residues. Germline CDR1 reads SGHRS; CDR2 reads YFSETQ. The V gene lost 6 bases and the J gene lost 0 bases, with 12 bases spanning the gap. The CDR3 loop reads CASTTESTNTGELFF. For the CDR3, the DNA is TGCGCCAGCACCACCGAGAGTACGAACACCGGGGAGCTGTTTTTT.

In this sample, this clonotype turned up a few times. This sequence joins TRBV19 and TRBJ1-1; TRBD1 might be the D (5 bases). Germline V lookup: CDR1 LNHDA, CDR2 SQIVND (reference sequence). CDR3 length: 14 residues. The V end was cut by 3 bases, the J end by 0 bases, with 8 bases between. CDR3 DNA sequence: TGTGCCAGTAGTATCGCAGGGATGAACACTGAAGCTTTCTTT. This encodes CASSIAGMNTEAFF.

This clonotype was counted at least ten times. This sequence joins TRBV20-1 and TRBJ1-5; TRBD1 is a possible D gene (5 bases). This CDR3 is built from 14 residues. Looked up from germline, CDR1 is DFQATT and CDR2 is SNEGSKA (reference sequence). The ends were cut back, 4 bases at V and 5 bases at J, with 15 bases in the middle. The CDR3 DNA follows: TGCAGTGCTAATAGAGGGGCCTCGGATCAGCCCCAGCATTTT. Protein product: CSANRGASDQPQHF.